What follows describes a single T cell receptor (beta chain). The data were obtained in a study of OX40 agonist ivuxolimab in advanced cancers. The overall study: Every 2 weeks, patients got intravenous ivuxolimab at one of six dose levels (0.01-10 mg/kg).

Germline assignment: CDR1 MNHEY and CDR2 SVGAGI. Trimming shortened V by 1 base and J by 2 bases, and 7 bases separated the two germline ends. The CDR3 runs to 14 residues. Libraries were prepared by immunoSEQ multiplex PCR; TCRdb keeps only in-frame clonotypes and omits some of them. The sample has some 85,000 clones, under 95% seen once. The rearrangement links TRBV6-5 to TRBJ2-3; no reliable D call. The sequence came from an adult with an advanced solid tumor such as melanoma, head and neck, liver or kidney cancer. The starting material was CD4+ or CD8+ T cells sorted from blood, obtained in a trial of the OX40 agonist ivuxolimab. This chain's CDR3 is CASSYWLDTDTQYF. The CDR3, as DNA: TGTGCCAGCAGTTACTGGCTCGACACAGATACGCAGTATTTT.